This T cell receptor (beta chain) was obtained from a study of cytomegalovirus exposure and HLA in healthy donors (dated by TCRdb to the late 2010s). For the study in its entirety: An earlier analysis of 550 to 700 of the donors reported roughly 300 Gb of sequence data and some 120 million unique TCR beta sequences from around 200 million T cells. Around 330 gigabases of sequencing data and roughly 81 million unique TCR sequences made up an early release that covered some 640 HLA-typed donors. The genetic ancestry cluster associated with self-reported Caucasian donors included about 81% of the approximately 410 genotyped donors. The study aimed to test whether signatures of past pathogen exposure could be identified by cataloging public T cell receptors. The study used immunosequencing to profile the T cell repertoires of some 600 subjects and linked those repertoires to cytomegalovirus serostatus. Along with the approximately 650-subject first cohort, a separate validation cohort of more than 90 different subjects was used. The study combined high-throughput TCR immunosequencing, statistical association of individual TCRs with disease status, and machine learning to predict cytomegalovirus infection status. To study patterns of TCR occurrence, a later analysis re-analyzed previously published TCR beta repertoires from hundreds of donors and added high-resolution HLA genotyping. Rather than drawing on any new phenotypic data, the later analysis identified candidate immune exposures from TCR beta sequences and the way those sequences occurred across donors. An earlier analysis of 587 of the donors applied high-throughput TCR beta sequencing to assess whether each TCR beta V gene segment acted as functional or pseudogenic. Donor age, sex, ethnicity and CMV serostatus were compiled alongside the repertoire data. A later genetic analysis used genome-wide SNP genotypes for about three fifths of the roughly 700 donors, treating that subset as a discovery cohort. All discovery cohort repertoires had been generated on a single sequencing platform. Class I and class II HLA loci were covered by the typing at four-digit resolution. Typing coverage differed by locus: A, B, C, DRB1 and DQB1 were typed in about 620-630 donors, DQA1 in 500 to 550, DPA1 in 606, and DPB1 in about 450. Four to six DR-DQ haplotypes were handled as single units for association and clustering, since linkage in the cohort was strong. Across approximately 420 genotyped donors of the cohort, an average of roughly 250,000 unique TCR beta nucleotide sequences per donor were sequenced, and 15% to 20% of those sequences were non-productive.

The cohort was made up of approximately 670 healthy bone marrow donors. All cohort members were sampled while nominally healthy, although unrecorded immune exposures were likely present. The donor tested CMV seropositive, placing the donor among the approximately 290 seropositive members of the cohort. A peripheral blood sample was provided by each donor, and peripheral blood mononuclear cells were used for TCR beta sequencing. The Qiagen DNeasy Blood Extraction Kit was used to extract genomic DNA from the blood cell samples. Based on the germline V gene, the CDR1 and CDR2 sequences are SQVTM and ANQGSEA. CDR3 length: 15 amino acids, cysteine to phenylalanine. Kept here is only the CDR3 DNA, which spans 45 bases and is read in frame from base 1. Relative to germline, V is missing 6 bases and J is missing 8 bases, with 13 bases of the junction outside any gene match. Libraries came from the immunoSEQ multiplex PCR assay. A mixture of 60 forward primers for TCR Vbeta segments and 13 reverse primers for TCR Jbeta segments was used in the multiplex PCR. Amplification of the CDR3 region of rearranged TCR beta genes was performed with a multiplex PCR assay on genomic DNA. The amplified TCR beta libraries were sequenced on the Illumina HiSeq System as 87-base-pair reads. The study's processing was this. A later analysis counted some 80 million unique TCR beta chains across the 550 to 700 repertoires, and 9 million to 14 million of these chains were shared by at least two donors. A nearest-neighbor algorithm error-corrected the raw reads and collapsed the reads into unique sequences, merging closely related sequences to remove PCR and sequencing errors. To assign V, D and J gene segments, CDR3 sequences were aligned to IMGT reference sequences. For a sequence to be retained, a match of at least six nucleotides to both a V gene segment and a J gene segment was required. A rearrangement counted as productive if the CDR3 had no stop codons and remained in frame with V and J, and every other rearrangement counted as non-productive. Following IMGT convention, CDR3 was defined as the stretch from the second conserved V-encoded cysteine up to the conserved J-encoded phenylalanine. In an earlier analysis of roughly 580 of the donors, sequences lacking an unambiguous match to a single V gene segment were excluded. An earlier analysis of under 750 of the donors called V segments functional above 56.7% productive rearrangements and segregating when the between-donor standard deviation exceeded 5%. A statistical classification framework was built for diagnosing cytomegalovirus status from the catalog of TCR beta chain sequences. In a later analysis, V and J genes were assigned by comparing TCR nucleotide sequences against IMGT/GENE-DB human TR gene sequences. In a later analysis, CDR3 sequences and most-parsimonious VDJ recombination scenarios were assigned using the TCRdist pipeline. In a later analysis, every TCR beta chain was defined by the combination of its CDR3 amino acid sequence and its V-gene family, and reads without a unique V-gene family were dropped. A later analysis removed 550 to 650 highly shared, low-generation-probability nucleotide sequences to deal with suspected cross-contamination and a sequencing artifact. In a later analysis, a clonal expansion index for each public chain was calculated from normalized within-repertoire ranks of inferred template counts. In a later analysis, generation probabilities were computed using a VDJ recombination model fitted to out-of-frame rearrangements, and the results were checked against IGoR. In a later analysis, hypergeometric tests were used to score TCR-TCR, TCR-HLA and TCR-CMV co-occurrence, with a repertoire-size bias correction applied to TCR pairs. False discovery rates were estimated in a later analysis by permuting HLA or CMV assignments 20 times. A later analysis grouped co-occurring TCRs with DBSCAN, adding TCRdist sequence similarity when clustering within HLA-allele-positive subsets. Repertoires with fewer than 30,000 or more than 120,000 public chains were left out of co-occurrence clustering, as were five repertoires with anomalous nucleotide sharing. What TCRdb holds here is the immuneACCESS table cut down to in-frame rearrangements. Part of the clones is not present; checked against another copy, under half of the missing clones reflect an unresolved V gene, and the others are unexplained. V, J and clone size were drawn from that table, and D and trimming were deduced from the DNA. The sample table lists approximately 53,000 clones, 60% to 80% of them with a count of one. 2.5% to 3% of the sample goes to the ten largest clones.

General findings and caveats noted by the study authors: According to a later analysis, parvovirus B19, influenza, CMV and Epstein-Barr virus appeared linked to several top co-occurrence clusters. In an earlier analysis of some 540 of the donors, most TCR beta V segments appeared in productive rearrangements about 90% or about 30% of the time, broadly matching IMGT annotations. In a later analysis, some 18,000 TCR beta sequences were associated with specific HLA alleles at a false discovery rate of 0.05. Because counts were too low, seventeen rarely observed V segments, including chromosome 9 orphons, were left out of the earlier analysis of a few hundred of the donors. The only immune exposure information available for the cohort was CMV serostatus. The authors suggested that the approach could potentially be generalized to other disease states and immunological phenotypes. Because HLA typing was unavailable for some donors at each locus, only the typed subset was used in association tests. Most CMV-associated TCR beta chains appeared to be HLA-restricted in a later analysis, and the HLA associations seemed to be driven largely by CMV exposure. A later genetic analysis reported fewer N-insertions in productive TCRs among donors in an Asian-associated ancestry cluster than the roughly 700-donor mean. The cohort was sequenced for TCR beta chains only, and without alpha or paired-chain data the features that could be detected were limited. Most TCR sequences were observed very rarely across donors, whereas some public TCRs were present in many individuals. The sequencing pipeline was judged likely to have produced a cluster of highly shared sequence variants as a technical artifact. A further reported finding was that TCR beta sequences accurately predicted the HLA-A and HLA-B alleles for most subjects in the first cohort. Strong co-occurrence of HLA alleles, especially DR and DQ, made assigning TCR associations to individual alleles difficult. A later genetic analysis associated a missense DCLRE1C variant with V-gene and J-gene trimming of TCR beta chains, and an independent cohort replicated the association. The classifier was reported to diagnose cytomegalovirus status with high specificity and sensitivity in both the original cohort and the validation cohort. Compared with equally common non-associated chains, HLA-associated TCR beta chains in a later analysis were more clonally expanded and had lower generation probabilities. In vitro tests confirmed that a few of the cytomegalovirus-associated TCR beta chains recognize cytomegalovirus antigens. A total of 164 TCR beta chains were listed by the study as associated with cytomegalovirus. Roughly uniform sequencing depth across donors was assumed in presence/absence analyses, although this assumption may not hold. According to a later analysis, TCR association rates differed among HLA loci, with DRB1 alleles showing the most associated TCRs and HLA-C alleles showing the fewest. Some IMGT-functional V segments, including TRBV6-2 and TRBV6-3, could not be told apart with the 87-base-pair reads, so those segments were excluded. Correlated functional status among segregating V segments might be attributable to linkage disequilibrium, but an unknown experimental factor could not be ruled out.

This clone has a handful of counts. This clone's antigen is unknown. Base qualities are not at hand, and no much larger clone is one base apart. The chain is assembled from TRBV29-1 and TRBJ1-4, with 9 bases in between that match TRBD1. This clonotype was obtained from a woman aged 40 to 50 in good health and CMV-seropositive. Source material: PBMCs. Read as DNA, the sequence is TGCAGCGTCCTAAAGAGTGGACAGGGGTGGGAAAAACTGTTTTTT. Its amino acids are CSVLKSGQGWEKLFF.